This entry features one T cell receptor (beta chain) sequence. Germline CDR1 is SGHRS and CDR2 is YFSETQ. The CDR3 spans 15 residues. The V gene end was trimmed by 4 bases and the J gene end by 6 bases; junction bases not matched to a gene: 11. The entry originates in a study of blood T cell repertoires in COVID-19. Looking at the study overall: Sites across the United States, Italy and Spain contributed samples from acute and convalescent COVID-19. From T cells, B-cell-depleted T cells, or PBMCs came the material, which was cDNA or gDNA.

In the source study's methods: Estimates of nucleated cell counts were drawn from the amplification of reference gene primers. This table comes from immunoSEQ multiplex PCR, and its TCRdb copy is limited to in-frame clones, with some not included. That table furnishes V, J and clone size, whereas the DNA furnished D and trimming. The data hold about 210,000 clones, with around 81% observed a single time. The source is a human donor in a cohort sampled during active COVID-19. This chain uses TRBV5-1 with TRBJ2-7; 9 nucleotides match TRBD2. Sample: peripheral blood. CDR3: CASSPTVAGVSEQYF. The CDR3 DNA follows: TGCGCCAGCAGCCCCACGGTAGCGGGGGTTTCCGAGCAGTACTTC.